The 31 T cell receptor beta chains listed next were all sequenced from one sample in a study of STAT5B mutations in CD4+ large granular lymphocyte leukemia. Sequenced by immunoSEQ multiplex PCR; TCRdb stores in-frame clones only, minus some. The repertoire holds about 32,000 clones, approximately 76% seen once, with roughly 0.48% in the top ten. Sequenced sample: CD4+ T cells from blood buffy coats. These receptors all stem from a human donor in good health.

This clone turned up a few times. CDR3 residues: CASSFAARTEAFF. DNA of the CDR3: TGTGCCAGCAGCTTCGCTGCAAGAACTGAAGCTTTCTTT. The rearrangement joins TRBV7-2 to TRBJ1-1; D unresolved. The CDR3 sequence is 13 residues long. The V gene's germline CDR1 is SGHTA and CDR2 FQGNSA. V lost 3 bases to trimming and J lost 5 bases, with 10 bases between them.

This sequence joins TRBV9 and TRBJ1-1; 9 nucleotides align to TRBD1. The germline V gene encodes CDR1 SGDLS and CDR2 YYNGEE. The CDR3 length is 15 residues. V lost 3 bases and J lost 3; bases outside the gene matches: 6. The CDR3 here is CASSAYRGQDTEAFF. The DNA of the CDR3 is TGTGCCAGCAGCGCCTACAGGGGGCAGGACACTGAAGCTTTCTTT.

This chain uses TRBV28 with TRBJ1-1; TRBD1 might be the D (5 bases). Trimming pared 5 bases from V and 2 bases from J, leaving 12 bases between. The CDR3 is 14 residues long. CDR1 is MDHEN, CDR2 SYDVKM, per germline. This CDR3 reads CASSPPTGNTEAFF. The CDR3 DNA reads TGTGCCAGCAGTCCCCCCACAGGAAACACTGAAGCTTTCTTT.

In DNA form, the CDR3 reads TGTGCCAGCAGCATCCAGGGGGCGAGCTACAATGAGCAGTTCTTC. It yields the protein CASSIQGASYNEQFF. The chain links TRBV2 to TRBJ2-1; TRBD1 matches 8 bases. The germline gives CDR1 SNHLY, CDR2 FYNNEI. Trimming cost V 6 bases and J 3 bases; bases outside gene matches: 7. CDR3 length: 15 residues.

This chain uses TRBV5-1 with TRBJ2-7, with D uncertain. Germline V gene data show CDR1 as SGHRS and CDR2 as YFSETQ. Trimming stripped 2 bases from V and 2 bases from J, with 8 bases between. This CDR3 contains 13 residues. The CDR3 coding sequence is TGCGCCAGCAGCTTTTCAGCCACCTACGAGCAGTACTTC. Translation: CASSFSATYEQYF.

The rearrangement links TRBV9 to TRBJ2-3, with 14 nucleotides matching TRBD2. After removal of 4 bases from V and 5 bases from J, the junction contained 6 bases not matched to a gene. The CDR3 totals 16 residues. Germline V gene sequence: CDR1 SGDLS, CDR2 YYNGEE. The CDR3 spells CASSSRLAGGVDTQYF. DNA of the CDR3: TGTGCCAGCAGCTCCCGACTAGCGGGGGGGGTAGATACGCAGTATTTT.

The chain combines TRBV30 with TRBJ1-1; D might be TRBD1 (6 bases). CDR1 and CDR2 from the germline V gene are GTSNPN and SVGIG (reference sequence). V was trimmed by 2 bases and J by 0 bases, leaving 16 bases between them. This CDR3 spans 16 amino acids. For the CDR3, the DNA is TGTGCCTGGAGTCAAAGCCGGGGGCGCATGAACACTGAAGCTTTCTTT. It is translated as CAWSQSRGRMNTEAFF.

The chain has TRBV10-1 and TRBJ2-7, with D possibly TRBD2 on 6 matching bases. The CDR3 contains 14 residues. Germline V gene data show CDR1 as WNHNN and CDR2 as SYGVQD (reference sequence). V lost 4 bases and J 1 base, leaving 11 bases between the germline ends. The CDR3 loop reads CASSAAGSSYEQYF. CDR3 DNA: TGCGCCAGCAGTGCCGCGGGGAGTTCCTACGAGCAGTACTTC.

As DNA, the CDR3 is TGTGCCAGCAGTTTGACAGAATACGAGCAGTACTTC. It translates to CASSLTEYEQYF. The genes are TRBV28 and TRBJ2-7; a possible D gene is TRBD1 (5 bases). This CDR3 region has 12 residues. V lost 3 bases and J 4 bases, leaving 7 bases between the germline ends. The germline V gene has CDR1 MDHEN and CDR2 SYDVKM.

The chain employs TRBV2 and TRBJ1-1; 8 positions match TRBD1. Germline CDR1 and CDR2: SNHLY and FYNNEI. CDR3 length: 14 residues. Unmatched junction bases numbered 6, after V lost 6 bases and J lost 3 bases. CDR3 sequence reads: CASRKTGEYTEAFF. Written as DNA, the CDR3 is TGTGCCAGCAGGAAGACAGGGGAGTACACTGAAGCTTTCTTT. The full variable domain, rest sourced from reference TRBV2 and TRBJ1-1, is EPEVTQTPSHQVTQMGQEVILRCVPISNHLYFYWYRQILGQKVEFLVSFYNNEISEKSEIFDDQFSVERPDGSNFTLKIRSTKLEDSAMYFCASRKTGEYTEAFFGQGTRLTVV.

The V gene is TRBV7-8, the J gene TRBJ1-1, with D tentatively TRBD1 (5 bases). The V end lost 2 bases, the J end lost 7 bases, and 8 bases lay between the germline ends. The CDR3 spans 12 residues. Germline loops: CDR1 SGHVS, CDR2 FQNEAQ. The CDR3 DNA reads TGTGCCAGCAGCTTAACTCAGGGTGAAGCTTTCTTT. Translated, it gives CASSLTQGEAFF.

This clone occurred a few times. The chain combines TRBV6-1 with TRBJ2-7; the D gene is possibly TRBD1 (7 bases). Germline values: CDR1 MNHNS, CDR2 SASEGT. The V end lost 8 bases, the J end lost 1 base, and 15 bases lay between the germline ends. CDR3 length: 14 residues. The CDR3, as DNA: TGTGCCAGCGGAACGACAGGGACTTCCTACGAGCAGTACTTC. Translation gives CASGTTGTSYEQYF.

Here the CDR3 reads CASIGEEGNTEAFF. As DNA, the CDR3 is TGCGCCAGCATCGGGGAGGAGGGAAACACTGAAGCTTTCTTT. This chain uses TRBV10-1 with TRBJ1-1; D uncertain. Trimming cost V 7 bases and J 2 bases, with 14 bases left between them. This CDR3 has 14 amino acids. CDR1 and CDR2 from the germline V gene are WNHNN and SYGVQD (reference sequence).

The chain employs TRBV10-3 and TRBJ1-1, with a possible D match to TRBD1 (5 bases). Looked up from germline, CDR1 is ENHRY and CDR2 is SYGVKD. The CDR3 is 12 residues long. The V gene lost 1 base and the J gene lost 6 bases, with 6 bases spanning the gap. The DNA for the CDR3 is TGTGCCATCAGTGAGTTGGGGGCTGAAGCTTTCTTT. It encodes CAISELGAEAFF.

The chain has TRBV2 and TRBJ1-2; D is perhaps TRBD1 (5 bases). The CDR3 is 14 amino acids. Germline V lookup: CDR1 SNHLY, CDR2 FYNNEI. Trimming took off 10 bases at V and 7 bases at J, with 22 bases between the two ends. CDR3 in amino acids: CATTRGGRGSGYTF. The CDR3 nucleotides read TGTGCCACGACTCGGGGGGGGAGGGGTAGTGGCTACACCTTC.

The CDR3 DNA follows: TGTGCCAGCTTGCGTGGAAACACCATATATTTT. Translation: CASLRGNTIYF. The gene calls are TRBV6-5 and TRBJ1-3, with D unresolved. The V gene's germline CDR1 is MNHEY and CDR2 SVGAGI. V was clipped by 8 bases and J by 3 bases, with 5 bases between them. The CDR3 has 11 amino acids.

The rearrangement joins TRBV9 to TRBJ2-5; TRBD1 matches 9 bases. The germline CDR1 and CDR2 sequences are SGDLS and YYNGEE. The CDR3 covers 15 residues. With V trimmed by 4 bases and J by 0 bases, 4 bases remained unmatched. CDR3 nucleotides: TGTGCCAGCAGCCAGGGACAGGGTCACCAAGAGACCCAGTACTTC. Translated, it gives CASSQGQGHQETQYF. The whole variable domain, filled in from reference TRBV9 and TRBJ2-5, reads DSGVTQTPKHLITATGQRVTLRCSPRSGDLSVYWYQQSLDQGLQFLIQYYNGEERAKGNILERFSAQQFPDLHSELNLSSLELGDSALYFCASSQGQGHQETQYFGPGTRLLVL.

The gene calls are TRBV29-1 and TRBJ1-4; 9 bases match TRBD1. The trim removed 4 bases at V and 7 bases at J, leaving 1 base unmatched. Germline loops: CDR1 SQVTM, CDR2 ANQGSEA. The CDR3 is made up of 12 amino acids. The CDR3 region has the DNA TGCAGCGTTGCGGACAGGGGTGAAAAACTGTTTTTT. Its protein is CSVADRGEKLFF.

The CDR3 spells CASSQPSGTVNSPLHF. In nucleotides, the CDR3 is TGTGCCAGCAGCCAACCGTCCGGGACAGTTAATTCACCCCTCCACTTT. The V call is TRBV14, the J call TRBJ1-6; 7 nucleotides line up with TRBD1. The CDR3 consists of 16 residues. Germline values: CDR1 SGHDN, CDR2 FVKESK. The ends lost 2 bases at V and 6 bases at J; junction bases unmatched: 7.

This clone appeared a single time. CDR3 nucleotides: TGTGCCTGGGGGGACAGGCTCAATCAGCCCCAGCATTTT. Translation: CAWGDRLNQPQHF. The chain couples TRBV30 to TRBJ1-5; 8 bases map to TRBD1. This CDR3 is built from 13 residues. V was clipped by 5 bases and J by 3 bases; unmatched bases: 3. Looked up from germline, CDR1 is GTSNPN and CDR2 is SVGIG (reference sequence).

The chain employs TRBV14 and TRBJ2-3; no definite D call. The V gene lost 0 bases and the J gene lost 1 base, with 17 bases spanning the gap. The CDR3 is made up of 18 amino acids. Per the germline V gene, CDR1 is SGHDN and CDR2 is FVKESK. The CDR3 protein is CASSQDLGSFTGTDTQYF. In DNA, the CDR3 is TGTGCCAGCAGCCAAGATCTTGGAAGTTTCACGGGCACAGATACGCAGTATTTT. Full variable domain (remainder filled in from reference TRBV14 and TRBJ2-3): EAGVTQFPSHSVIEKGQTVTLRCDPISGHDNLYWYRRVMGKEIKFLLHFVKESKQDESGMPNNRFLAERTGGTYSTLKVQPAELEDSGVYFCASSQDLGSFTGTDTQYFGPGTRLTVL.

This CDR3 reads CASSLPGLAGAYEQYF. DNA for the CDR3: TGTGCCAGCAGCTTGCCGGGACTAGCGGGGGCGTACGAGCAGTACTTC. This chain links TRBV5-6 with TRBJ2-5, with 14 bases matching TRBD2. The DNA end is more similar to TRBJ2-7, so the J call may be wrong. The CDR3 runs to 16 residues. Germline lookup yields CDR1 SGHDT and CDR2 YYEEEE.

The chain has TRBV4-2 and TRBJ2-7, with 10 nucleotides matching TRBD1. The junction had 8 bases not matched to a gene; V was cut back by 4 bases and J by 5 bases. Germline CDR1 LGHNA, CDR2 YNFKEQ. The CDR3 is 15 residues long. This chain's CDR3 is CASSRPGQGSDEQYF. DNA of the CDR3: TGTGCCAGCAGCCGACCGGGACAGGGGAGCGACGAGCAGTACTTC.

The rearrangement links TRBV25-1 to TRBJ1-3; TRBD1 agrees at 9 bases. The germline CDR1 and CDR2 sequences are MGHDK and SYGVNS. V lost 11 bases to trimming and J lost 6 bases; unmatched junction nucleotides: 5. The CDR3 is 12 amino acids. The CDR3 nucleotides are TGTGCCGGAAGGACAGGGGAAAACACCATATATTTT. Its translation: CAGRTGENTIYF.

This clone was counted between two and nine times. J is TRBJ2-7 and V is TRBV4-1; 8 bases are shared with TRBD1. CDR1 and CDR2 (germline): MGHRA, YSYEKL. The CDR3 spans 15 residues. J lost 3 bases, V lost 6 bases, and 10 bases had no gene match. The CDR3 here is CASSRDTGGNYEQYF. In DNA, the CDR3 is TGCGCCAGCAGTCGCGACACAGGGGGGAACTACGAGCAGTACTTC.

In its sample, this clone was seen a few times. The J gene is TRBJ1-1, the V gene TRBV5-1; 7 nucleotides align to TRBD1. J gave up 0 bases and V 3 bases, and 5 bases lay outside the gene matches. Germline assignment: CDR1 SGHRS and CDR2 YFSETQ. The CDR3 is 15 amino acids. The CDR3 DNA is TGCGCCAGCAGCTCGGGACAGCCCCTGAACACTGAAGCTTTCTTT. It specifies CASSSGQPLNTEAFF.

CDR3 residues: CATSSAVRQGRTDTQYF. CDR3 in DNA: TGTGCCACCAGCAGCGCCGTGAGGCAGGGGCGAACAGATACGCAGTATTTT. The rearrangement joins TRBV15 to TRBJ2-3, with a tentative D call TRBD1 (6 bases). The CDR3 runs 17 residues. V was cut by 3 bases and J by 3 bases, with 19 bases left in between. Germline V gene data show CDR1 as LNHNV and CDR2 as YYDKDF (reference sequence).

This sequence joins TRBV5-8 and TRBJ1-2; D is unclear. With 6 bases removed from V and 0 bases from J, the gap between germline ends came to 9 bases. Germline V lookup: CDR1 SGHTS, CDR2 YDEGEE. CDR3 length: 13 residues. As DNA, the CDR3 is TGTGCCAGCACCCGGACTCCTAACTATGGCTACACCTTC. This sequence encodes CASTRTPNYGYTF.

This clone was counted a few times. The chain couples TRBV29-1 to TRBJ1-1; the D gene is possibly TRBD1 (5 bases). The CDR3 totals 14 residues. With 2 bases removed from V and 4 bases from J, the gap between germline ends came to 14 bases. Germline V gene lookup returns CDR1 SQVTM and CDR2 ANQGSEA. CDR3 sequence reads: CSVETGGRATEAFF. The CDR3 DNA follows: TGCAGCGTTGAAACCGGGGGAAGGGCCACTGAAGCTTTCTTT.

This chain links TRBV30 with TRBJ1-6; D ambiguous. The V and J ends lost 2 bases and 8 bases respectively, with 13 bases between them. The germline gives CDR1 GTSNPN, CDR2 SVGIG (reference sequence). The CDR3 is 14 amino acids. For the CDR3, the DNA is TGTGCCTGGAGTCCGGACGGGAGTCATTCACCCCTCCACTTT. Its translation: CAWSPDGSHSPLHF.

The chain employs TRBV11-2 and TRBJ2-7; D not certain. CDR1 is SGHAT, CDR2 FQNNGV, per germline. With 5 bases removed from V and 2 bases from J, the gap between germline ends came to 13 bases. The CDR3 loop spans 14 amino acids. Here the CDR3 DNA reads TGTGCCAGCAGCCTTACCACTAAACCCTACGAGCAGTACTTC. It yields the protein CASSLTTKPYEQYF.